One T cell receptor beta chain is described in this entry. The sample contains more than one DNA sequence encoding this CDR3. These data are taken from a study of shared clonotypes between healthy human individuals. CDR3 length: 12 amino acids. V dropped 9 bases and J dropped 7; count of bases not matched to a gene: 5. Germline loops: CDR1 WSHSY, CDR2 SAAADI. This table comes from immunoSEQ multiplex PCR, and its TCRdb copy is limited to in-frame clones, with some not included. The sample lists approximately 1,500,000 clones, approximately 98% occurring once. The clonotype comes from a man younger than 40 in good health. The sequenced sample was naive CD4+ T cells sorted from blood. Specified subset: CD45RA+ positively selected. This chain joins TRBV10-2 and TRBJ2-2, with 7 nucleotides matching TRBD2. CDR3 in amino acids: CASGGGIGELFF. DNA of the CDR3: TGCGCCAGTGGGGGAGGGATCGGGGAGCTGTTTTTT.